The 17 T cell receptor beta chains listed next were all sequenced from one sample in a study of T cell repertoires in cytomegalovirus infection. These receptors have no known antigen. TCRdb independently ran MiXCR on the reads; one entry per CDR3 protein. The table includes fewer than 850,000 distinct CDR3 sequences, almost 30% detected once. The input for sequencing was cultured CD8+ T cells from PBMCs, taken from culture after CMV antigen stimulation. The origin of the receptors is a human donor in good health (CMV status not recorded). Some clones in this sample may be carry-over from other donors' samples.

The chain carries TRBV27 and TRBJ1-1, with D possibly being TRBD1 (6 bases). With 0 bases removed from V and 7 bases from J, the gap between germline ends came to 12 bases. The CDR3 runs 14 residues. Germline values: CDR1 MNHEY, CDR2 SMNVEV (reference sequence). CDR3 loop: CASSLSGGPIEAFF. In nucleotides, the CDR3 is TGTGCCAGCAGTTTATCGGGGGGGCCTATTGAAGCTTTCTTT.

The rearrangement joins TRBV4-1 to TRBJ2-2; D remains unclear. Trimming took off 0 bases at V and 6 bases at J, with 11 bases between the two ends. Germline lookup yields CDR1 MGHRA and CDR2 YSYEKL. The CDR3 loop spans 15 amino acids. The CDR3 DNA is TGCGCCAGCAGCCAAGACGTCCCGTTCGCCGGGGAGCTGTTTTTT. It yields the protein CASSQDVPFAGELFF.

This clonotype appeared a few times. The CDR3 sequence: CASRPTGLSSYNEQFF. The CDR3 DNA is TGTGCCAGCAGACCTACAGGGCTCAGCTCCTACAATGAGCAGTTCTTC. The chain uses TRBV5-5 and TRBJ2-1, with D possibly being TRBD1 (6 bases). V was clipped by 5 bases and J by 0 bases, with 15 bases between them. Germline V gives CDR1 SGHKS, CDR2 YYEKEE (reference sequence). The CDR3 extends over 16 amino acids.

This clonotype was counted between two and nine times. The rearrangement uses TRBV7-8 and TRBJ2-7; D might be TRBD1 or TRBD2, each matching 6 bases. CDR1 is SGHVS and CDR2 is FQNEAQ in the germline V gene. V was cut by 5 bases and J by 1 base, with 15 bases left in between. The CDR3 loop spans 15 amino acids. The CDR3 protein is CASSIPGAGSYEQYF. The CDR3 DNA reads as TGTGCCAGCAGCATACCGGGGGCAGGATCCTACGAGCAGTACTTC. The whole variable domain, remainder taken from reference TRBV7-8 and TRBJ2-7, is GAGVSQSPRYKVAKRGQDVALRCDPISGHVSLFWYQQALGQGPEFLTYFQNEAQLDKSGLPSDRFFAERPEGSVSTLKIQRTQQEDSAVYLCASSIPGAGSYEQYFGPGTRLTVT.

The chain joins TRBV5-6 to TRBJ2-7, with no clear D. CDR3 length equals 14 residues. Trimming removed 4 bases at V and 3 bases at J, with 14 bases between. In germline, CDR1 is SGHDT, CDR2 YYEEEE. The CDR3 protein is CASSQRYFVYEQYV. The DNA of the CDR3 is TGTGCCAGCAGCCAGAGGTATTTCGTCTACGAGCAGTACGTC.

The sample holds many counts of this clonotype. The chain recombines TRBV6-2 or TRBV6-3 with TRBJ2-3; 12 positions agree with TRBD2. This CDR3 spans 16 amino acids. The trim removed 2 bases at V and 3 bases at J, leaving 3 bases unmatched. In germline, CDR1 is MNHEY, CDR2 SVGEGT. CDR3 sequence (DNA): TGTGCCAGCAGTTACCCGACTAGCGGGGGAACAGATACGCAGTATTTT. Residues: CASSYPTSGGTDTQYF.

The J gene is TRBJ2-5, the V gene TRBV14; D is perhaps TRBD2 (6 bases). Germline values: CDR1 SGHDN, CDR2 FVKESK. This CDR3 has 12 residues. The V end was cut by 3 bases, the J end by 7 bases, with 9 bases between. The CDR3 bases are TGTGCCAGCAGCCATGGGGGAGGGACCCAGTACTTC. Translating it yields CASSHGGGTQYF.

This chain uses TRBV6-5 with TRBJ2-2, with D possibly being TRBD1 or TRBD2 (5 bases each). V gave up 8 bases and J gave up 4 bases, with 17 bases separating them. The CDR3 is made up of 15 amino acids. Germline V lookup: CDR1 MNHEY, CDR2 SVGAGI. CDR3 residues: CASLPARGTTGELFF. CDR3 sequence (DNA): TGTGCCAGCCTCCCGGCCCGAGGGACCACCGGGGAGCTGTTTTTT.

This clonotype was seen only a few times. The rearrangement links TRBV28 to TRBJ1-1; D may be TRBD1 (5 bases). The V gene lost 2 bases and the J gene lost 1 base, with 14 bases spanning the gap. The CDR3 is 16 amino acids. The germline gives CDR1 MDHEN, CDR2 SYDVKM. The CDR3 coding sequence is TGTGCCAGCAGTTTACTCAGGACACGGTGGAACACTGAAGCTTTCTTT. Protein product: CASSLLRTRWNTEAFF. Looking up the rest from reference TRBV28 and TRBJ1-1 gives the full variable domain: DVKVTQSSRYLVKRTGEKVFLECVQDMDHENMFWYRQDPGLGLRLIYFSYDVKMKEKGDIPEGYSVSREKKERFSLILESASTNQTSMYLCASSLLRTRWNTEAFFGQGTRLTVV.

The rearrangement joins TRBV19 to TRBJ1-2; 8 positions match TRBD1. V lost 7 bases and J lost 13; bases outside the gene matches: 14. This CDR3 has 13 residues. Looked up from germline, CDR1 is LNHDA and CDR2 is SQIVND (reference sequence). This chain's CDR3 is CASMGQAPLRATF. The CDR3, as DNA: TGTGCCAGTATGGGACAGGCCCCCCTACGGGCCACCTTC.

This sequence joins TRBV2 and TRBJ1-2; perhaps TRBD1 as D (5 bases). This CDR3 comprises 12 residues. Germline assignment: CDR1 SNHLY and CDR2 FYNNEI. V was pared by 8 bases and J by 7 bases, with 14 bases between. CDR3 bases: TGTGCCAGCGTTGGGACCGCGGGTGGCTACACCTTC. Amino acid sequence: CASVGTAGGYTF.

The gene calls are TRBV29-1 and TRBJ1-2, with 9 bases that match TRBD1. The CDR3 sequence is 14 residues long. The V and J ends lost 7 bases and 6 bases, in that order; junction bases with no gene match: 12. The germline CDR1 and CDR2 sequences are SQVTM and ANQGSEA. The CDR3 protein is CSAPDPDRGDGYTF. The CDR3 region has the DNA TGCAGCGCTCCAGACCCGGACAGGGGAGATGGCTACACCTTC.

The genes are TRBV4-1 and TRBJ2-1; TRBD1 aligns across 11 bases. This CDR3 region has 16 residues. Germline V CDR1 and CDR2: MGHRA, YSYEKL. Unmatched junction bases numbered 6, after V lost 0 bases and J lost 8 bases. This CDR3 reads CASSQESGTGGHEQFF. The CDR3 DNA reads as TGCGCCAGCAGCCAAGAATCCGGGACAGGGGGTCATGAGCAGTTCTTC.

The gene calls are TRBV28 and TRBJ1-1; D ambiguous. V lost 8 bases and J lost 0, with 13 bases in between. In germline, CDR1 is MDHEN, CDR2 SYDVKM. The CDR3 is 14 residues long. The CDR3 loop reads CASLQRQMNTEAFF. DNA of the CDR3: TGTGCCAGCCTCCAGAGGCAAATGAACACTGAAGCTTTCTTT. The complete variable domain, with remaining parts taken from reference TRBV28 and TRBJ1-1, reads DVKVTQSSRYLVKRTGEKVFLECVQDMDHENMFWYRQDPGLGLRLIYFSYDVKMKEKGDIPEGYSVSREKKERFSLILESASTNQTSMYLCASLQRQMNTEAFFGQGTRLTVV.

The chain couples TRBV5-1 to TRBJ2-7, with D perhaps TRBD1 or TRBD2 (5 bases each). This CDR3 is built from 14 residues. Trimming removed 2 bases at V and 2 bases at J, with 11 bases between. Germline values: CDR1 SGHRS, CDR2 YFSETQ. Written as DNA, the CDR3 is TGCGCCAGCAGCTTTGGGGACGGCGCCTACGAGCAGTACGTC. Protein sequence: CASSFGDGAYEQYV.

The genes are TRBV5-5 and TRBJ1-5; D is unresolved. Germline CDR1 SGHKS, CDR2 YYEKEE (reference sequence). V was pared by 6 bases and J by 1 base, with 14 bases between. The CDR3 totals 15 residues. CDR3 protein: CASTLELGSNQPQHF. The CDR3 nucleotides are TGTGCCAGCACCCTGGAGTTGGGGAGCAATCAGCCCCAGCATTTT. The full variable domain, with the rest looked up from reference TRBV5-5 and TRBJ1-5, is DAGVTQSPTHLIKTRGQQVTLRCSPISGHKSVSWYQQVLGQGPQFIFQYYEKEERGRGNFPDRFSARQFPNYSSELNVNALLLGDSALYLCASTLELGSNQPQHFGDGTRLSIL.

The rearrangement joins TRBV7-6 to TRBJ2-1; the D gene is possibly TRBD1 (6 bases). In germline, CDR1 is SGHVS, CDR2 FNYEAQ. Trimming stripped 2 bases from V and 6 bases from J, with 17 bases between. The CDR3 has 16 residues. The CDR3 reads CASSLYGRGKVNEQFF. The CDR3 bases are TGTGCCAGCAGCTTATATGGCAGGGGAAAGGTCAATGAGCAGTTCTTC. The full variable domain, rest sourced from reference TRBV7-6 and TRBJ2-1, is GAGVSQSPRYKVTKRGQDVALRCDPISGHVSLYWYRQALGQGPEFLTYFNYEAQQDKSGLPNDRFSAERPEGSISTLTIQRTEQRDSAMYRCASSLYGRGKVNEQFFGPGTRLTVL.